The rows below give T cell receptor beta chains drawn from one sample of a study of blood T cell repertoires in COVID-19. Assay: immunoSEQ multiplex PCR; the TCRdb copy retains only in-frame clones and omits some. The repertoire holds some 270,000 clones, with around nine tenths as singletons. Sequenced material: peripheral blood. The receptors come from a middle-aged man with active or convalescent COVID-19. CDR3s include the opening cysteine and the closing phenylalanine or tryptophan. A D gene is named only where the DNA matches it firmly. Only some rows state a clone size, as once, few, many or a class for expanded clones.

clone_size j_call d_call v_call cdr3_aa cdr3_nt
. TRBJ2-7 . TRBV13 CASSLSTAPSLSSYEQYF TGTGCCAGCAGCCTATCGACAGCCCCATCTCTTAGCTCCTACGAGCAGTACTTC
. TRBJ1-4 . TRBV9 CASSVAMGSLNEKLFF TGTGCCAGCAGCGTAGCGATGGGGAGCCTCAATGAAAAACTGTTTTTT
once TRBJ1-5 . TRBV9 CASIPVEVEPQHF TGTGCCAGCATCCCAGTTGAAGTCGAGCCCCAGCATTTT
. TRBJ1-1 . TRBV5-1 CASSLAGNTEAFF TGCGCCAGCAGCTTGGCAGGGAACACTGAAGCTTTCTTT
. TRBJ1-5 . TRBV24-1 CATSDSSGSGMGNQPQHF TGTGCCACCAGTGATTCCTCGGGGTCGGGGATGGGAAATCAGCCCCAGCATTTT
. TRBJ2-7 TRBD1 TRBV6-6 CASTSRTGTAYEQYF TGTGCCAGCACCAGTCGGACCGGGACAGCCTACGAGCAGTACTTC
. TRBJ1-2 . TRBV7-2 CASSLGWENGYGYTF TGTGCCAGCAGCTTAGGGTGGGAGAACGGATATGGCTACACCTTC
many TRBJ2-7 TRBD2 TRBV19 CASSIGESGRAIRYF TGTGCCAGTAGTATAGGGGAAAGCGGGAGGGCCATTCGGTACTTC
. TRBJ1-5 . TRBV6-5 CASSRTRPAGWAQHF TGTGCCAGCAGTCGGACTCGTCCGGCTGGATGGGCCCAGCATTTT
. TRBJ2-2 TRBD2 TRBV10-3 CAISGLAGVSGELFF TGTGCCATCAGTGGACTAGCGGGAGTTAGCGGGGAGCTGTTTTTT
. TRBJ1-1 TRBD1 TRBV5-4 CASSWDSRNTEAFF TGTGCCAGCAGCTGGGACAGCAGGAACACTGAAGCTTTCTTT
. TRBJ1-6 . TRBV15 CATSRDRGRSGSPLHF TGTGCCACCAGCAGAGATAGAGGACGTAGCGGTTCACCCCTCCACTTT
. TRBJ1-5 . TRBV28 CASRREDQPQHF TGTGCCAGCAGGCGGGAAGATCAGCCCCAGCATTTT
. TRBJ1-4 TRBD1 TRBV28 CASSNPRTGWNEKLFF TGTGCCAGCAGTAACCCCCGGACAGGGTGGAATGAAAAACTGTTTTTT
. TRBJ2-7 TRBD1 TRBV19 CASSMDRSYEQYF TGTGCCAGTAGTATGGACAGGTCCTACGAGCAGTACTTC
. TRBJ1-2 TRBD1 TRBV30 CAWSDRGRLGYTF TGTGCCTGGAGCGACAGGGGAAGGTTGGGCTACACCTTC
. TRBJ1-2 . TRBV9 CASSGLDRFYGYTF TGTGCCAGCAGCGGATTGGACAGATTCTATGGCTACACCTTC
. TRBJ2-2 . TRBV24-1 CATSEYLATNTGELFF TGTGCCACCAGTGAGTACCTAGCGACGAACACCGGGGAGCTGTTTTTT
. TRBJ1-6 TRBD1 TRBV10-3 CAISPGTGDNSPLHF TGTGCCATCAGCCCCGGGACAGGGGATAATTCACCCCTCCACTTT
. TRBJ1-2 TRBD1 TRBV19 CASSPNSGQHNGYTF TGTGCCAGTAGTCCCAATTCGGGACAGCACAATGGCTACACCTTC
. TRBJ2-5 . TRBV2 CASSLRVFRETQYF TGTGCCAGCAGCCTGCGGGTTTTTAGGGAGACCCAGTACTTC
once TRBJ2-2 TRBD2 TRBV4-2 CASSLGLAGGQSGELFF TGTGCCAGCAGCCTAGGACTAGCGGGGGGGCAGAGCGGGGAGCTGTTTTTT
few TRBJ2-7 . TRBV6-5 CASRGVYEQYF TGTGCCAGCCGAGGAGTTTACGAGCAGTACTTC
. TRBJ1-2 TRBD1 TRBV24-1 CATRGQGDGYTF TGTGCCACCAGGGGACAGGGTGATGGCTACACCTTC
. TRBJ2-4 TRBD1 TRBV5-1 CASSLVPLPQGVKNIQYF TGCGCCAGCAGCTTGGTCCCCCTTCCCCAGGGGGTCAAAAACATTCAGTACTTC
. TRBJ2-7 TRBD1 TRBV5-4 CASREDRASSYEQYF TGTGCCAGCAGGGAGGACAGGGCAAGCTCCTACGAGCAGTACTTC
. TRBJ2-1 . TRBV2 CASSEWAGNEQFF TGTGCCAGCAGTGAATGGGCGGGAAATGAGCAGTTCTTC
. TRBJ2-5 TRBD2 TRBV5-1 CASSSLAGGNQETQYF TGCGCCAGCAGCTCCCTAGCGGGAGGGAACCAAGAGACCCAGTACTTC
. TRBJ2-7 . TRBV19 CASSRGSYEQYF TGTGCCAGTTCTAGGGGTTCCTACGAGCAGTACTTC
. TRBJ2-5 . TRBV12-2 CATQETQYF TGTGCAACTCAAGAGACCCAGTACTTC
. TRBJ2-1 . TRBV7-9 CASSPRELRGNEQFF TGTGCCAGCAGCCCTCGGGAGCTCCGGGGCAATGAGCAGTTCTTC
. TRBJ2-2 TRBD2 TRBV9 CASSPLGGAGELFF TGTGCCAGCAGCCCCCTGGGGGGGGCCGGGGAGCTGTTTTTT
. TRBJ2-3 . TRBV29-1 CSVESRGTDTQYF TGCAGCGTCGAAAGTCGAGGCACAGATACGCAGTATTTT
. TRBJ2-3 . TRBV4-1 CASSFPDTDTQYF TGCGCCAGCAGCTTCCCAGACACAGATACGCAGTATTTT
few TRBJ1-5 TRBD1 TRBV4-1 CASSQGQGGNQPQHF TGCGCCAGCAGCCAAGGACAGGGGGGCAATCAGCCCCAGCATTTT
once TRBJ2-7 TRBD2 TRBV24-1 CATSRAGDTYEQYF TGTGCCACCTCGCGGGCGGGAGATACCTACGAGCAGTACTTC
. TRBJ2-3 . TRBV30 CAWSVQGWVGDTQYF TGTGCCTGGAGTGTACAGGGTTGGGTCGGAGATACGCAGTATTTT
. TRBJ2-7 . TRBV28 CASSSALTGRDYEQYF TGTGCCAGCAGTTCCGCTCTGACAGGGCGGGACTACGAGCAGTACTTC
. TRBJ2-3 TRBD1 TRBV7-2 CASSQDRGTDTQYF TGTGCCAGCAGCCAGGACAGGGGAACAGATACGCAGTATTTT
. TRBJ2-4 . TRBV11-3 CARGPYIQYF TGTGCCAGGGGCCCGTACATTCAGTACTTC
. TRBJ2-5 TRBD1 TRBV5-1 CASSLTGQGLETQYF TGCGCCAGCAGCCTAACGGGACAGGGGCTAGAGACCCAGTACTTC
few TRBJ1-3 TRBD1 TRBV18 CASSPRTGASGNTIYF TGTGCCAGCTCACCTCGGACAGGAGCTTCTGGAAACACCATATATTTT
. TRBJ1-2 . TRBV28 CASVLGLGEYGYTF TGTGCCAGCGTTTTGGGTCTAGGAGAATATGGCTACACCTTC
. TRBJ2-5 . TRBV7-3 CASSLNREETQYF TGTGCCAGCAGCTTAAACAGGGAAGAGACCCAGTACTTC
. TRBJ2-3 TRBD2 TRBV5-4 CASSFLAGDTDTQYF TGTGCCAGCAGCTTTCTAGCGGGAGACACAGATACGCAGTATTTT
. TRBJ2-3 TRBD2 TRBV11-2 CASSLDWGGDTQYF TGTGCCAGCAGCTTAGATTGGGGGGGAGATACGCAGTATTTT
. TRBJ2-2 . TRBV5-1 CASGLDRSTGELFF TGCGCCAGCGGACTAGACAGGTCCACCGGGGAGCTGTTTTTT
. TRBJ2-5 TRBD1 TRBV25-1 CASSDGDRETQYF TGTGCCAGCAGTGATGGGGACAGGGAGACCCAGTACTTC
once TRBJ2-3 . TRBV18 CASSPQDGTQYF TGTGCCAGCTCACCACAAGACGGGACGCAGTATTTT
. TRBJ1-1 . TRBV2 CASSERQEAFF TGTGCCAGCAGTGAGCGACAGGAAGCTTTCTTT
. TRBJ2-3 . TRBV21-1 CASPKDGGGPDTQYF TGTGCCAGCCCCAAGGATGGCGGGGGCCCAGATACGCAGTATTTT
. TRBJ1-1 TRBD1 TRBV18 CASSPSRGRWTEAFF TGTGCCAGCTCACCATCCAGGGGGCGCTGGACTGAAGCTTTCTTT
. TRBJ1-2 . TRBV3-1/TRBV3-2 CASSQESAGLGGYTF TGTGCCAGCAGCCAAGAGTCCGCCGGGTTAGGTGGCTACACCTTC
. TRBJ2-1 TRBD2 TRBV29-1 CSVAGTSADGEQFF TGCAGCGTTGCTGGGACTAGCGCGGACGGTGAGCAGTTCTTC
. TRBJ1-3 . TRBV30 CAWSVLHGNTIYF TGTGCCTGGAGTGTACTGCACGGAAACACCATATATTTT